The 5 T cell receptor beta chains given below trace back to one sample, sequenced in a study of blood T cell repertoires in COVID-19 (TCRdb year 2020). Libraries were prepared through the immunoSEQ multiplex PCR assay. TCRdb stores this immuneACCESS table with in-frame sequences only. Part of the clones is absent; in the studies checked, under half of the shortfall reflects unresolved V genes, and no reason is known for the rest. In this sample the table shows about 61,000 clones, approximately 84% of which occur a single time. Roughly 15% of the sample goes to the ten largest clones. The source material was peripheral blood. These TCRs come from a human donor in a cohort sampled during active COVID-19.

This chain links TRBV6-7 with TRBJ2-7; perhaps TRBD2 as D (6 bases). TRBV6-7 falls under the ORF class, with uncertain function. V lost 2 bases and J lost 3, with 20 bases in between. The CDR3 extends over 17 amino acids. The CDR3 sequence is CASSYGYVAERVYEQYF. The CDR3 bases are TGTGCCAGCAGTTACGGGTACGTAGCGGAGCGGGTCTACGAGCAGTACTTC.

The chain is built from TRBV11-2 and TRBJ2-7, with TRBD1 as a possible D gene (6 bases). Trimming shortened V by 0 bases and J by 6 bases, and 12 bases separated the two germline ends. The CDR3 totals 14 residues. CDR1 and CDR2 (germline): SGHAT, FQNNGV. CDR3 loop: CASSLEGQGREQYF. For the CDR3, the DNA is TGTGCCAGCAGCTTAGAGGGGCAGGGGCGCGAGCAGTACTTC.

Here the CDR3 reads CASRGQGAVLNTEAFF. CDR3 nucleotide sequence: TGTGCCAGCAGGGGACAGGGGGCTGTGTTGAACACTGAAGCTTTCTTT. J is TRBJ1-1 and V is TRBV3-1 (or the pseudogene TRBV3-2), with 12 bases that match TRBD1. This CDR3 contains 16 residues. Germline CDR1 is LGHDT and CDR2 is YNNKEL (reference sequence). V was clipped by 6 bases and J by 0 bases; unmatched bases: 5.

This clone is judged medium-sized. This chain uses TRBV15 with TRBJ1-2, with D possibly TRBD1 on 6 matching bases. Germline V CDR1 and CDR2: LNHNV, YYDKDF (reference sequence). The length of the CDR3 is 13 residues. V lost 5 bases to trimming and J lost 5 bases, with 12 bases between them. The chain's CDR3 is CATSLQGVYGYTF. In DNA, the CDR3 is TGTGCCACCAGCTTACAGGGAGTTTATGGCTACACCTTC.

In this sample, this clone turned up a few times. This chain uses TRBV20-1 with TRBJ2-7; 12 nucleotides agree with TRBD2. The CDR3 sequence is 15 residues long. CDR1 DFQATT and CDR2 SNEGSKA come from the germline V gene (reference sequence). As DNA, the CDR3 is TGCAGGCCTAGTCTAGCGGGAGGGCCGTCCTACGAGCAGTACTTC. Its protein product is CRPSLAGGPSYEQYF.